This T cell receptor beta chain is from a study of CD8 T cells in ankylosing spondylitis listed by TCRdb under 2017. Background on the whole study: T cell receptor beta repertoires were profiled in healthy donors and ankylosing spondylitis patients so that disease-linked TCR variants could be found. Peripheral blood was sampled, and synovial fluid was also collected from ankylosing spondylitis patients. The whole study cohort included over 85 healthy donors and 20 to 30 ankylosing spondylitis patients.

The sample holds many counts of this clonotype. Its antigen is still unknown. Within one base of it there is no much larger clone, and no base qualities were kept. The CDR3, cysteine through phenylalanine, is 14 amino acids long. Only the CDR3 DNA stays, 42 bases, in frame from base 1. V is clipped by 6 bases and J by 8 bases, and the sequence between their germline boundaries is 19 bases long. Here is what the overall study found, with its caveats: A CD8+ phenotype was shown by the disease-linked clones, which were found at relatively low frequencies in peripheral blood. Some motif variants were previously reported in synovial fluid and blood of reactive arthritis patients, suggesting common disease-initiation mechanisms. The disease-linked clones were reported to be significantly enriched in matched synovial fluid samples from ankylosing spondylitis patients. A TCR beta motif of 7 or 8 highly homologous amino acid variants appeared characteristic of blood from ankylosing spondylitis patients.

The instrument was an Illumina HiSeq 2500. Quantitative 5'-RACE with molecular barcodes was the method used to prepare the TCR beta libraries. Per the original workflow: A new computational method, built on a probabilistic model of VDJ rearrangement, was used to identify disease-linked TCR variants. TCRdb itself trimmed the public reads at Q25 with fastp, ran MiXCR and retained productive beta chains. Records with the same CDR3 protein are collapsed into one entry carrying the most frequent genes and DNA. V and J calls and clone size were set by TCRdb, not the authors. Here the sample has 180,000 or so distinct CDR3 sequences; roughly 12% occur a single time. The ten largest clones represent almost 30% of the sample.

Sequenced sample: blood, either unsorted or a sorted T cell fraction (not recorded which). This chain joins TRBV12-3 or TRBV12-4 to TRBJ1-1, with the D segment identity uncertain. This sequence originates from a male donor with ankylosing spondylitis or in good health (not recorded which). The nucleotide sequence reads TGTGCCAGCAGCCCCGGCAGCTACTTAGAGGAAGCTTTCTTT. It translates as CASSPGSYLEEAFF.